The clone carrying this T cell receptor (beta chain) came up many times. Its antigen is not known. The source of the sample is a study of breast tumors, draining lymph nodes, adjacent tissues. Broader study findings: Data fit most tumor T cells coming from lymph node, expanding in tumor. Compared with lymph nodes, tumors were less diverse; compared with nontumor tissue, more.

Samples came from axillary lymph nodes draining the breast cancer. TCRdb ran MiXCR on the multiplex PCR reads and lists one entry per CDR3 protein. Of fewer than 200,000 distinct CDR3 sequences in the sample, about 33% were seen once. Sequenced material: axillary lymph node tissue. The receptor comes from a female donor with breast cancer. Some clones in this sample may be carry-over from other donors' samples.

CDR3 sequence reads: CASSHGTGATGELFF. For the CDR3, the DNA is TGCGCCAGCAGCCACGGGACAGGGGCGACCGGGGAGCTGTTTTTT. The gene calls are TRBV4-1 and TRBJ2-2, with 10 nucleotides matching TRBD1. This CDR3 region has 15 residues. Unmatched junction bases numbered 3, after V lost 3 bases and J lost 5 bases. CDR1 is MGHRA, CDR2 YSYEKL, per germline.